The T cell receptor beta chain described here comes from a study of blood T cell repertoires in COVID-19 (dated by TCRdb to 2018 to 2020). About the study as a whole: Samples from collaborators originated in the United States, Italy and Spain and spanned both the acute and convalescent phases of COVID-19. The material from the prospective study consisted of cDNA or gDNA derived from T cells, B-cell-depleted T cells, or PBMCs. Subjects who had been exposed to COVID-19, were actively infected with it, or had recovered from it provided the deeply sampled blood TCRbeta repertoires that made up the dataset. The repertoires were released in a freely available public database intended as a resource for research on the immune response to SARS-CoV-2. The samples were drawn from the first 160 participants of the ongoing ImmuneRACE study and from roughly 1,300 subjects provided by 6 global collaborators. A de-identified subject ID, COVID-19 status, age in years and sex were almost always included in the sample metadata. Where available, HLA class I and class II types were obtained from metadata supplied by the sample provider rather than from assay-based typing. The full study reports these points: How much clinical and demographic metadata was included differed by source and by participant, and the metadata was provided uncurated.

The V end gives up 2 bases and the J end 7 bases, leaving 9 bases in the junction not matched to a gene. The germline V gene (reference sequence) sets CDR1 to SEHNR and CDR2 to FQNEAQ. The CDR3 numbers 15 residues from cysteine through phenylalanine. Only the CDR3 DNA is retained, 45 bases long and in frame from the first base. Whole blood was collected in K2EDTA tubes by collaborating institutions according to the institutions' own protocols. For TCRbeta analysis, collaborator samples were shipped as frozen whole blood, as isolated PBMCs, or as DNA extracted from either sample type. Of note for this clone: The antigen it binds to is not known. The input lacks base qualities; no much larger clone sits a single base away.

The immunoSEQ Assay, a bias-controlled multiplex PCR, was used to amplify TCRbeta CDR3 regions from genomic DNA. In the paper's pipeline: Within the assay, amplification of reference gene primers was used to estimate how many nucleated cells each sample contained. To quantify the absolute abundance of each unique TCRbeta CDR3 rearrangement, sequence reads were collapsed and filtered. Productive Simpson clonality was computed per sample as the square root of Simpson's diversity index over productive rearrangements. TCRdb took over this immuneACCESS table, retaining in-frame rearrangements with V and J assigned. Such tables are incomplete; in checked studies, under half of the missing clones stem from an unresolved V gene, and the remainder is unexplained. V and J calls and clone size are copied from that table; D and trimming were computed from the DNA. The sample records a few hundred thousand clones, more than 75% of which are singletons. The top ten hold 2.5% to 3.5% of the sample.

The source is a human donor in a cohort sampled during active COVID-19. The sample was peripheral blood. The chain is encoded by TRBV7-9 joined to TRBJ2-5, and 8 bases in between align with TRBD1. The CDR3 loop reads CASSLTGQGAGTQYF. The nucleotide sequence reads as follows: TGTGCCAGCAGCTTAACCGGACAGGGCGCAGGGACCCAGTACTTC.